Listed below are T cell receptor beta chains from one sample, sequenced in a study of OX40 agonist ivuxolimab in advanced cancers. TCRdb keeps only in-frame clones here, not all; method: immunoSEQ multiplex PCR. The repertoire holds tens of thousands of clones, with around 87% as singletons. This specimen was CD4+ or CD8+ T cells sorted from blood, taken in a trial of the OX40 agonist ivuxolimab. These receptors were obtained from an adult with an advanced solid tumor such as melanoma, head and neck, liver or kidney cancer. Each CDR3 is given with its conserved first and last residue. D genes are given only for firm matches. Only part of the rows carry a size: once, few, many, or a class if the clone is expanded.

v_call	clone_size	d_call	j_call	cdr3_nt	cdr3_aa
TRBV5-6	.	TRBD1	TRBJ2-3	TGTGCCAGCAGCAGGGGACAGGGAGTCACAGATACGCAGTATTTT	CASSRGQGVTDTQYF
TRBV5-5	once	.	TRBJ2-2	TGTGCCAGCAGCTTGGCCGGGACATCGAACACCGGGGAGCTGTTTTTT	CASSLAGTSNTGELFF
TRBV19	.	TRBD1	TRBJ2-3	TGTGCCAGTAGTATAGACTACGGGACAGGGGGTAGAGATACGCAGTATTTT	CASSIDYGTGGRDTQYF
TRBV5-1	.	TRBD1	TRBJ1-4	TGCGCCAGCAGCTGGGACAGTAATGAAAAACTGTTTTTT	CASSWDSNEKLFF
TRBV29-1	.	.	TRBJ1-1	TGCAGCGTTTTTCGGGGGGCTGAAGCTTTCTTT	CSVFRGAEAFF
TRBV11-1	.	.	TRBJ1-1	TGTGCCAGCAGCTTTAGGGGGGCTGGTGAAGCTTTCTTT	CASSFRGAGEAFF
TRBV11-2	.	TRBD1	TRBJ1-2	TGTGCCAGCAGCCCTCATACAGGGGGATATGGCTACACCTTC	CASSPHTGGYGYTF
TRBV10-2	.	.	TRBJ1-5	TGCGCCAGCAGTGACCTGGGGGGTCAGCCCCAGCATTTT	CASSDLGGQPQHF
TRBV7-9	few	.	TRBJ2-3	TGTGCCAGCAGCCCCCCGGGGGGCCGGTACACAGATACGCAGTATTTT	CASSPPGGRYTDTQYF
TRBV10-3	few	.	TRBJ1-1	TGTGCACATCGGCCAGGGCGGAACACTGAAGCTTTCTTT	CAHRPGRNTEAFF
TRBV28	.	.	TRBJ1-4	TGTGCCAGCAGCGTTACTGAGACTGCAACTAATGAAAAACTGTTTTTT	CASSVTETATNEKLFF
TRBV18	.	.	TRBJ1-1	TGTGCCAGCTCACCAGTCAGGGACACTGAAGCTTTCTTT	CASSPVRDTEAFF
TRBV5-4	once	.	TRBJ1-6	TGTGCCAGCAGCTTGGGTGTCACCCTTACGAATTCACCCCTCCACTTT	CASSLGVTLTNSPLHF
TRBV18	.	.	TRBJ2-2	TGTGCCAGCTCACCATTTTTGGCGACGGGAACGAACACCGGGGAGCTGTTTTTT	CASSPFLATGTNTGELFF
TRBV28	.	TRBD2	TRBJ2-7	TGTGCCAGCAGTTGGGGGGGCTCCTACGAGCAGTACTTC	CASSWGGSYEQYF
TRBV5-6	few	.	TRBJ1-2	TGTGCCAGCAGCTTGAGGTCTCGGTGGGGCGATGGCTACACCTTC	CASSLRSRWGDGYTF
TRBV7-3	.	.	TRBJ2-1	TGTGCCAGCAGCCCGGCACCGACTAGTATCAATGAGCAGTTCTTC	CASSPAPTSINEQFF
TRBV19	.	TRBD1	TRBJ2-5	TGTGCCAGTAGTAGACAGGGAGAGACCCAGTACTTC	CASSRQGETQYF
TRBV5-8	.	.	TRBJ2-2	TGTGCCAGCAGCTTGGGGCTAGGGGACACCGGGGAGCTGTTTTTT	CASSLGLGDTGELFF
TRBV19	.	TRBD1	TRBJ2-7	TGTGCCAGTAGTACTTACAGGGACAGCACCTACGAGCAGTACTTC	CASSTYRDSTYEQYF
TRBV7-8	.	.	TRBJ1-5	TGTGCCAGCAGCTTAAGGCTGAATCAGCCCCAGCATTTT	CASSLRLNQPQHF
TRBV6-5	.	.	TRBJ1-2	TGTGCCAGCAGTTATTTGGGATCCTATGGCTACACCTTC	CASSYLGSYGYTF
TRBV7-2	.	TRBD2	TRBJ2-5	TGTGCCAGCAGCCCGCCGGGACTAGCGGGGGGGCAAGAGACCCAGTACTTC	CASSPPGLAGGQETQYF
TRBV7-2	once	.	TRBJ2-5	TGTGCCAGCAGCCGGATGGGGCGGTTGGAGGAGACCCAGTACTTC	CASSRMGRLEETQYF
TRBV5-4	.	TRBD2	TRBJ2-3	TGTGCCAGCAGCCCGGGACTAGCGGGAACAGATACGCAGTATTTT	CASSPGLAGTDTQYF
TRBV7-9	.	.	TRBJ2-5	TGTGCCAGTGCGGTGGGTGGGACACAAGGGGGGACCCAGTACTTC	CASAVGGTQGGTQYF
TRBV6-1	.	.	TRBJ1-1	TGTGCCAGCAGGTCAGGGGAGACGGAGACTGAAGCTTTCTTT	CASRSGETETEAFF
TRBV28	.	.	TRBJ1-1	TGTGCCAGCAGCTACCCCCGGGGGCGGACTGAAGCTTTCTTT	CASSYPRGRTEAFF
TRBV6-1	.	TRBD2	TRBJ2-5	TGTGCCAGCACTCTGGGAGCGGGGATCGAGACCCAGTACTTC	CASTLGAGIETQYF
TRBV28	.	.	TRBJ2-2	TGTGCCAGCAGTTGGCCCTTTTCAGGGATCCCCCTCTCGAACACCGGGGAGCTGTTTTTT	CASSWPFSGIPLSNTGELFF
TRBV4-1	.	TRBD2	TRBJ2-5	TGCGCCAGCAGCCAAGGCCAGCGGGGGTACCAAGAGACCCAGTACTTC	CASSQGQRGYQETQYF
TRBV6-1	few	.	TRBJ1-6	TGTGCCAGCAGTGACGGGGTGTCCCTCCACTTT	CASSDGVSLHF
TRBV28	.	TRBD1	TRBJ1-1	TGTGCCAGCAGTTTAGACGCACAGGGGAGAGCTTTCTTT	CASSLDAQGRAFF
TRBV2	.	.	TRBJ1-1	TGTGCCAGCAGAGAGGGTCTGGCCGGGAACACTGAAGCTTTCTTT	CASREGLAGNTEAFF
TRBV9	.	TRBD2	TRBJ2-2	TGTGCCAGCAGCCCCCGGACTAGCGGGGGGGCGGGCACCGGGGAGCTGTTTTTT	CASSPRTSGGAGTGELFF
TRBV21-1	.	.	TRBJ2-3	TGTGCCAGCAGGCGACAGGGGTGCCCAGATACGCAGTATTTT	CASRRQGCPDTQYF
TRBV7-2	.	.	TRBJ2-5	TGTGCCAGCAGCTTAACGGAGACCCAGTACTTC	CASSLTETQYF
TRBV7-8	few	.	TRBJ1-5	TGTGCCAGCAGCTTAGCTGGGGTCAGGAACCAGCCCCAGCATTTT	CASSLAGVRNQPQHF
TRBV30	.	.	TRBJ2-2	TGTGCCTGTCCCGGCAGCACCGGGGAGCTGTTTTTT	CACPGSTGELFF
TRBV18	once	.	TRBJ2-5	TGTGCCAGCTCACCCGTCCAAGAGACCCAGTACTTC	CASSPVQETQYF
TRBV7-8	.	TRBD2	TRBJ2-2	TGTGCCAGCAGTCCTCGGGCAATAGCGGGGGGCGGGGAGCTGTTTTTT	CASSPRAIAGGGELFF
TRBV12-5	once	.	TRBJ2-5	TGTGCTAGTGGTCCTACGCTGGAGACCCAGTACTTC	CASGPTLETQYF
TRBV11-2	.	.	TRBJ1-5	TGTGCCAGCAGCTTAGGACCCAATCAGCCCCAGCATTTT	CASSLGPNQPQHF
TRBV5-4	.	TRBD1	TRBJ1-1	TGTGCCAGCAGCTGGCAGGGACAGCCAGACTTT	CASSWQGQPDF
TRBV5-5	.	TRBD1	TRBJ2-3	TGTGCCAGCGGACGACAGGGGGCACTCACAGATACGCAGTATTTT	CASGRQGALTDTQYF
TRBV30	.	.	TRBJ2-1	TGTGCCTCCCATAGGGACGGGAGCTCCTACAATGAGCAGTTCTTC	CASHRDGSSYNEQFF
TRBV7-9	.	.	TRBJ2-7	TGTGCCAGCAGCTTAGAAACGGACCACGAGCAGTACTTC	CASSLETDHEQYF
TRBV7-3	.	.	TRBJ1-1	TGTGCCAGCAGCTTACTAGGGGCGGACACTGAAGCTTTCTTT	CASSLLGADTEAFF
TRBV5-6	few	.	TRBJ2-1	TGTGCCAGCAGCTCCGACCGGGGATCTCAGCAGTTCTTC	CASSSDRGSQQFF
TRBV19	.	TRBD1	TRBJ2-7	TGTGCCAGTAGTGGGACAGGGGCTTACCCGCAGTACTTC	CASSGTGAYPQYF
TRBV6-6	.	TRBD2	TRBJ2-5	TGTGCCAGCAGAGGTCCGGGACTAGGGCAAGAGACCCAGTACTTC	CASRGPGLGQETQYF